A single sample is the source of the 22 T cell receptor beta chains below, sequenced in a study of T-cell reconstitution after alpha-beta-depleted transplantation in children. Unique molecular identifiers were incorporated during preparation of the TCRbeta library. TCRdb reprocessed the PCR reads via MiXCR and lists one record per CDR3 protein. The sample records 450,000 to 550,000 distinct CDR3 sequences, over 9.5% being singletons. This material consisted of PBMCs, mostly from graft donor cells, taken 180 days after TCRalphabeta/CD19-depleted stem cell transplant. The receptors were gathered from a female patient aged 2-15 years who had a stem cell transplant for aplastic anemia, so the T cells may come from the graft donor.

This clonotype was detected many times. CDR3 DNA: TGCAGCGTTGGAGGGGGCCCTAACACCGGGGAGCTGTTTTTT. The encoded protein is CSVGGGPNTGELFF. The genes are TRBV29-1 and TRBJ2-2; TRBD1 aligns across 7 bases. V shed 4 bases and J 2 bases; nucleotides not matched to a gene: 4. This CDR3 has 14 amino acids. Germline values: CDR1 SQVTM, CDR2 ANQGSEA.

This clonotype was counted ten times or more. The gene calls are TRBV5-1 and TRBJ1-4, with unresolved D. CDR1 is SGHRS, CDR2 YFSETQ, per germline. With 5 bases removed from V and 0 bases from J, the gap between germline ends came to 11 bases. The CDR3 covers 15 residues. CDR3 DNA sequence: TGCGCCAGCAGATACGGGAGCGCAACTAATGAAAAACTGTTTTTT. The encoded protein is CASRYGSATNEKLFF.

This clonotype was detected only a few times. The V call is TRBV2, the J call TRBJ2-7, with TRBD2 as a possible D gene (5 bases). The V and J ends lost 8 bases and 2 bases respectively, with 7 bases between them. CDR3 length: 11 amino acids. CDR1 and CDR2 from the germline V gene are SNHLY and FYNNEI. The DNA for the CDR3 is TGTGCCAGCGAGGGAACCTACGAGCAGTACGTC. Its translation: CASEGTYEQYV.

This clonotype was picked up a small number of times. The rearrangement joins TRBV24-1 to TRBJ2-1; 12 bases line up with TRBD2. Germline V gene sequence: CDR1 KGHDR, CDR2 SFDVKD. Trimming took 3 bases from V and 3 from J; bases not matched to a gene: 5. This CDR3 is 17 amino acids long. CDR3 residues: CATSDTGTSGLYNEQFF. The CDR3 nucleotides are TGTGCCACCAGTGATACTGGGACTAGCGGGCTCTACAATGAGCAGTTCTTC.

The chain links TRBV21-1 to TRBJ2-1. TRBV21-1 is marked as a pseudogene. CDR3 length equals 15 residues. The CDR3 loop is CASSRGRCSYNEQFF. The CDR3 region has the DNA TGTGCCAGCAGTCGTGGCAGATGCTCCTACAATGAGCAGTTCTTC.

CDR3 sequence (DNA): TGTGCCAGCAGCTTAGATGGGGCAGCGCTAACAGATACGCAGTATTTT. This codes for CASSLDGAALTDTQYF. The rearrangement links TRBV7-2 to TRBJ2-3; a possible D gene is TRBD1 (5 bases). Trimming left V 1 base short and J 3 bases short, with 14 bases between. The CDR3 has 16 amino acids. Germline loops: CDR1 SGHTA, CDR2 FQGNSA.

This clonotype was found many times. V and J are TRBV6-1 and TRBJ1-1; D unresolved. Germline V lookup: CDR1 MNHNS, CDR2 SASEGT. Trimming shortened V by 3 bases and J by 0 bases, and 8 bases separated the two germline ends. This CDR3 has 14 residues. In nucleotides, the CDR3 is TGTGCCAGCAGTGAGTGGAGTATGAACACTGAAGCTTTCTTT. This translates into CASSEWSMNTEAFF.

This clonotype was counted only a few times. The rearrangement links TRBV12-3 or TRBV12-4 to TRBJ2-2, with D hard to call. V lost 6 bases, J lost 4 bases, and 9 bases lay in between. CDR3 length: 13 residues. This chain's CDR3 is CASSSHRTGELFF. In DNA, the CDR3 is TGTGCCAGCAGCTCCCATCGCACCGGGGAGCTGTTTTTT.

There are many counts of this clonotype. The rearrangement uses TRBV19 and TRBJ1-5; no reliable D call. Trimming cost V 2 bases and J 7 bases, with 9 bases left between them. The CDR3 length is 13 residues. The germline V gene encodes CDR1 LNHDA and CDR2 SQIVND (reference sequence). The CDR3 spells CASSILEHQPQHF. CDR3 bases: TGTGCCAGTAGTATATTGGAACACCAGCCCCAGCATTTT.

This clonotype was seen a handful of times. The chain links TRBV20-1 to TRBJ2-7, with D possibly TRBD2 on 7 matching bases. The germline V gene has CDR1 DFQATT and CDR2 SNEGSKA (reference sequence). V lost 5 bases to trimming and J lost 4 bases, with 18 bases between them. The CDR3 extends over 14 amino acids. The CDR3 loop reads CSAQRGAPGYEQYF. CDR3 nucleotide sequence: TGCAGTGCTCAACGGGGGGCTCCGGGATACGAGCAGTACTTC.

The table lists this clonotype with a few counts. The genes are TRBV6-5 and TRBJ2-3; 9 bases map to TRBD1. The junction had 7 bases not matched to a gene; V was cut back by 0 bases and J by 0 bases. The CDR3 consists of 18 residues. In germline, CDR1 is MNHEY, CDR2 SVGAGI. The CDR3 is CASSYSMGGQGSTDTQYF. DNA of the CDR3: TGTGCCAGCAGTTACTCGATGGGGGGACAGGGAAGCACAGATACGCAGTATTTT.

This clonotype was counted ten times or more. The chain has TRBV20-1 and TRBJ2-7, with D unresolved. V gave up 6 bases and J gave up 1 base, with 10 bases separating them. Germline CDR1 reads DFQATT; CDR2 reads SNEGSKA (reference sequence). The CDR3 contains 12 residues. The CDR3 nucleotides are TGCAGTGCACCGACACCTTCCTACGAGCAGTACTTC. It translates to CSAPTPSYEQYF.

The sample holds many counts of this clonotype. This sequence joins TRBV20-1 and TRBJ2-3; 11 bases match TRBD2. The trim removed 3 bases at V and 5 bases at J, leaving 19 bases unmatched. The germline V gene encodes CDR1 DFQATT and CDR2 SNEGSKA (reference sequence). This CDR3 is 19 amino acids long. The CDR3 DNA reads TGCAGTGCTAGGGTTAAGCATAGCGGGAGGGCCCTATTTGAAGATACGCAGTATTTT. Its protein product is CSARVKHSGRALFEDTQYF.

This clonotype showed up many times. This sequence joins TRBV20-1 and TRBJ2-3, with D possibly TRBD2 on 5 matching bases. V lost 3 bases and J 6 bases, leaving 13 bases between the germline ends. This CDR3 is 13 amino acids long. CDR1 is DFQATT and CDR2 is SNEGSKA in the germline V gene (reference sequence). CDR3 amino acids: CSASPGLWDTQYF. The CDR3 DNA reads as TGCAGTGCTAGCCCCGGACTTTGGGATACGCAGTATTTT.

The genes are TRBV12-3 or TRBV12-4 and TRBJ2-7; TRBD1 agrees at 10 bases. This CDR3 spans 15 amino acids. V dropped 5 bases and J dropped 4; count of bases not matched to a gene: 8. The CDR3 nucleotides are TGTGCCAGCAGTATAACGGGACAGGGGCTATACGAGCAGTACGTC. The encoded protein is CASSITGQGLYEQYV.

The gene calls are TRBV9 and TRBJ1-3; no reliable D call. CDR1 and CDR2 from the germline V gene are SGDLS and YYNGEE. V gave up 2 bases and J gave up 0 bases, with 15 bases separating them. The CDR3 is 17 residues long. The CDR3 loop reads CASSVTGGPRSGNTIYF. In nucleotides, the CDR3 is TGTGCCAGCAGCGTCACGGGAGGCCCCCGCTCTGGAAACACCATATATTTT.

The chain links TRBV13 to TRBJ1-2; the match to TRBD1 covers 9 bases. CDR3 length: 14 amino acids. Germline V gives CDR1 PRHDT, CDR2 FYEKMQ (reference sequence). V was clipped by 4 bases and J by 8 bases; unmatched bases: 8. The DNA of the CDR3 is TGTGCCAGCAGCTCGGACAGGGGAGTAGGGGGCTACACCTTC. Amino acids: CASSSDRGVGGYTF.

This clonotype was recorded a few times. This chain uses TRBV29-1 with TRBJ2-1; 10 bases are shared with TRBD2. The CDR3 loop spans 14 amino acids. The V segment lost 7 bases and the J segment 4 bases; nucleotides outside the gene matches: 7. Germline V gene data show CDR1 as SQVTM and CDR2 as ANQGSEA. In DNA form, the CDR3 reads TGCAGCGCTGTACTAGCGGGAAAGTACAATGAGCAGTTCTTC. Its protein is CSAVLAGKYNEQFF.

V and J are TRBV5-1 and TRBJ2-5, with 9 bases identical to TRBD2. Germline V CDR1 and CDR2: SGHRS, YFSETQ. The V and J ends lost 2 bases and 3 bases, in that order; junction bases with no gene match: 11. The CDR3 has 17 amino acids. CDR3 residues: CASSFEIAGDPKETQYF. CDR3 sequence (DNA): TGCGCCAGCAGCTTTGAAATAGCGGGAGACCCCAAAGAGACCCAGTACTTC.

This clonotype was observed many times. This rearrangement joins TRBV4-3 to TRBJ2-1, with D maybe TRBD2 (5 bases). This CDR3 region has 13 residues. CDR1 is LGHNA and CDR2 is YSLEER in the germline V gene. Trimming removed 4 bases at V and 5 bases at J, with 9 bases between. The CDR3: CASSRRSDNEQFF. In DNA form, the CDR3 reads TGCGCCAGCAGCCGGAGGAGTGACAATGAGCAGTTCTTC.

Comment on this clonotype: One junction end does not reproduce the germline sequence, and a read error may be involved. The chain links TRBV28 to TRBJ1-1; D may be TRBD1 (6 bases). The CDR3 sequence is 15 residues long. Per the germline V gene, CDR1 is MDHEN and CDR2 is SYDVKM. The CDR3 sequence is CASSLGGGGNTESFF. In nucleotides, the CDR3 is TGTGCCAGCAGTTTAGGAGGGGGGGGCAACACTGAATCTTTCTTT.

This CDR3 reads CATRLGTGGKLFF. The DNA for the CDR3 is TGTGCCACCAGACTAGGGACAGGGGGAAAACTGTTTTTT. The chain employs TRBV10-3 and TRBJ1-4; 11 bases are a match to TRBD1. The CDR3 has 13 amino acids. Trimming cost V 10 bases and J 10 bases; bases outside gene matches: 8. The germline V gene has CDR1 ENHRY and CDR2 SYGVKD.